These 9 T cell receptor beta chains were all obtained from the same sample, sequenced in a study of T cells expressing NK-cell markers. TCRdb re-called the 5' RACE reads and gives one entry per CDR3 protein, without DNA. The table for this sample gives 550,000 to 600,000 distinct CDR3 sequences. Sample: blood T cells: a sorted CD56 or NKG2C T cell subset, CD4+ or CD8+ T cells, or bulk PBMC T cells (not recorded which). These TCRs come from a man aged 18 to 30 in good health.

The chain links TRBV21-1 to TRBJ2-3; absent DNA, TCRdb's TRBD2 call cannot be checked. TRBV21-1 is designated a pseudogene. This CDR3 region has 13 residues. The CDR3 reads CASSGERTDTQYF.

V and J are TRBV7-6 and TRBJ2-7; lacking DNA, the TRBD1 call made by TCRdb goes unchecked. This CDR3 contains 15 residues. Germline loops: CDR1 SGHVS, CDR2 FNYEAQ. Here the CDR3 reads CASSPGGGNHYEQYF.

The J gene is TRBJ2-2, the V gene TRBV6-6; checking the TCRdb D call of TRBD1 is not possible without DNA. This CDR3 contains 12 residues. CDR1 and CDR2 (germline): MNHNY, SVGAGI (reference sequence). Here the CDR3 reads CASAGVTGELFF.

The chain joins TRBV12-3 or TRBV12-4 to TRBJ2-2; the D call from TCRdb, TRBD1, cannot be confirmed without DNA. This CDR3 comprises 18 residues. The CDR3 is CASSQGDRGPEDTGELFF.

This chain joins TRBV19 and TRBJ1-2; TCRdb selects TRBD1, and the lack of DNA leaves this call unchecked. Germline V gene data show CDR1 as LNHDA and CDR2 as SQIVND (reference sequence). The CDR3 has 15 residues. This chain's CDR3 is CASREDARRNYGYTF.

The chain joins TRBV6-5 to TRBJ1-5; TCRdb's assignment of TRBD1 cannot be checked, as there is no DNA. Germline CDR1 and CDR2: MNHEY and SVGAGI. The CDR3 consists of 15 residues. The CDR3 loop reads CASTPMGQGSQPQHF.

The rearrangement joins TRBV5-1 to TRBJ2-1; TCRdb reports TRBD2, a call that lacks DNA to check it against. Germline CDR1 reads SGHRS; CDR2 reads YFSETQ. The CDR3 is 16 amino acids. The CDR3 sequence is CASSLGAGVSNNEQFF.

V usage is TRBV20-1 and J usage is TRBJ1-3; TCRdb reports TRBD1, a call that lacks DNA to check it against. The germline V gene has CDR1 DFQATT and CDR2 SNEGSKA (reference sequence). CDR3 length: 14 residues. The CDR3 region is CSARQGSSGNTIYF.

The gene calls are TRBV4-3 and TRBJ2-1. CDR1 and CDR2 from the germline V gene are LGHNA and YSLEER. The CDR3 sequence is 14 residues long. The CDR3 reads CASSQGAAEGEQFF.